The 5 T cell receptor beta chains given below trace back to one sample, sequenced in a study of cytomegalovirus exposure and HLA in healthy donors. Some clones are missing from TCRdb's copy, which holds only in-frame ones; the method was immunoSEQ multiplex PCR. The repertoire has a few hundred thousand clones, nearly 90% of them found once; the top ten carry 0.3% to 0.4%. The sequenced sample was PBMCs. The source of these receptors is a woman between 18 and 29 years old in good health and CMV-seronegative.

This clone was observed a single time. The chain uses TRBV7-9 and TRBJ2-6, with 9 bases lining up with TRBD1. J lost 6 bases, V lost 5 bases, and 14 bases had no gene match. This CDR3 is built from 18 residues. Germline CDR1 is SEHNR and CDR2 is FQNEAQ (reference sequence). The CDR3: CASSNTGQGISTANVLTF. The CDR3 coding sequence is TGTGCCAGCAGCAACACCGGACAGGGGATCTCCACGGCCAACGTCCTGACTTTC.

This sequence joins TRBV19 and TRBJ2-3, with a weak D call TRBD1 (6 bases). The length of the CDR3 is 15 residues. V dropped 3 bases and J dropped 0 bases, with 10 bases sitting between them. Germline CDR1 is LNHDA and CDR2 is SQIVND (reference sequence). The CDR3: CASSISGHSTDTQYF. DNA for the CDR3: TGTGCCAGTAGTATTTCGGGACACAGCACAGATACGCAGTATTTT.

Concerning this clone itself: This same CDR3 is encoded by further DNA sequences in the sample. The V call is TRBV29-1, the J call TRBJ1-5; TRBD1 matches at 8 bases. CDR1 and CDR2 from the germline V gene are SQVTM and ANQGSEA. V lost 4 bases and J lost 3; bases outside the gene matches: 2. This CDR3 is built from 13 residues. The DNA of the CDR3 is TGCAGCGTTGGACAGGGGTCCAATCAGCCCCAGCATTTT. Its protein is CSVGQGSNQPQHF.

The chain joins TRBV6-6 to TRBJ1-5; TRBD1 aligns across 12 bases. CDR3 length: 15 amino acids. V lost 4 bases to trimming and J lost 7 bases; unmatched junction nucleotides: 5. Germline-derived CDR1 and CDR2 are MNHNY and SVGAGI (reference sequence). CDR3 DNA: TGTGCCAGCAGTTGGGGACAGGGGGCGGGACAGCCCCAGCATTTT. It yields the protein CASSWGQGAGQPQHF.

This chain links TRBV4-3 with TRBJ2-3; D is ambiguous. The CDR3 totals 19 residues. Germline V gives CDR1 LGHNA, CDR2 YSLEER. The V end was cut by 0 bases, the J end by 2 bases, with 21 bases between. The CDR3 DNA is TGCGCCAGCAGCCAAGAACACAGCAAGAGTAGTCTTTACACAGATACGCAGTATTTT. The encoded protein is CASSQEHSKSSLYTDTQYF.